This TCR beta chain is drawn from a study of cytomegalovirus exposure and HLA in healthy donors. Regarding this clone: Its specificity is not known.

The study's findings and limits: Earlier analysis found most TCR beta V segments productive about 90% or about 30% of the time. What TCR beta sequences reportedly achieved was accurate prediction of HLA-A and HLA-B alleles in most subjects.

The PCR employed 60 Vbeta primers together with 13 Jbeta primers. Profiled with immunoSEQ multiplex PCR; TCRdb holds only in-frame clones, not every one. The sample yields fewer than 250,000 clones, about 83% seen once. CDR3 length: 15 amino acids. Germline CDR1 reads SNHLY; CDR2 reads FYNNEI. V lost 7 bases and J lost 1; bases outside the gene matches: 7. The TCR originated in a woman in her forties or fifties in good health and CMV-seropositive. Sequenced sample: PBMCs. The chain combines TRBV2 with TRBJ2-7, with TRBD2 identical over 10 bases. CDR3 sequence reads: CASNLLAGVSYEQYF. As DNA, the CDR3 is TGTGCCAGCAACCTTCTAGCGGGGGTTTCCTACGAGCAGTACTTC.